The T cell receptor beta chain described here comes from a study of regulatory T cells in long-lasting Graves disease. This clonotype has ten or more counts. At one of its ends the junction is not consistent with the germline gene, which may arise from a read error. Relying on iRepertoire HTBI primers and Arm-PCR of CDR3 regions, the team built TCR beta libraries. TCRdb re-analysed the multiplex PCR reads in MiXCR, keeping a single row per CDR3 protein. This table has 600,000 to 850,000 distinct CDR3 sequences, about 32% appearing once. The time point: persistent/refractory GD, antithyroid drugs over 5 years with positive TRAb. PBMC RNA served as the TCR library source. The CDR3 spans 17 residues. Germline lookup yields CDR1 MDHEN and CDR2 SYDVKM.

The chain has TRBV28 and TRBJ2-2; 8 bases are shared with TRBD1. The origin of this receptor is a female donor with Graves disease. Here the sequenced sample was peripheral blood mononuclear cells (PBMCs), taken when the disease was refractory, from a patient treated with antithyroid drugs. The CDR3 region has the DNA TGTGCCAGCAGTCCAATTGGGACCGGGACAGGCACCAGGGAGCTGTTTTTT. This sequence encodes CASSPIGTGTGTRELFF.